Below are 19 T cell receptor beta chains sequenced from a single sample in a study of human T cells and chemical hapten exposure. TCRdb recomputed calls from the RACE reads with MiXCR, one row per CDR3 protein. This sample carries around 57,000 distinct CDR3 sequences, approximately 11% of them seen once, and the ten largest clones take approximately 1.8%. The time point: patch test 1, 2 weeks after DPC sensitization. Treatment in this sample: therapeutic diphenylcyclopropenone sensitization with weekly scalp DPC. Researchers extracted total RNA from unfractionated whole blood. Sample: whole blood, taken in connection with sensitization to the hapten diphenylcyclopropenone (DPC). These receptors were taken from a woman aged 40 to 55 with alopecia areata. Some clones in this sample may be carry-over from other donors' samples.

The J gene is TRBJ1-5, the V gene TRBV7-8; unclear D gene. Germline values: CDR1 SGHVS, CDR2 FQNEAQ. The CDR3 runs to 13 residues. V was pared by 1 base and J by 7 bases, with 8 bases between. The CDR3 region has the DNA TGTGCCAGCAGCTTAGGTGACCAGCAGCCCCAGCATTTT. Translated: CASSLGDQQPQHF.

This clonotype was seen ten or more times. V is TRBV3-1 and J is TRBJ2-1; D gene uncertain. This CDR3 comprises 13 residues. The V gene lost 4 bases and the J gene lost 4 bases, with 8 bases spanning the gap. Germline CDR1 LGHDT, CDR2 YNNKEL (reference sequence). In DNA, the CDR3 is TGTGCCAGCAGCCGCCATCAGTACAATGAGCAGTTCTTC. This encodes CASSRHQYNEQFF.

The chain employs TRBV12-3 or TRBV12-4 and TRBJ1-5; perhaps TRBD1 as D (5 bases). The CDR3 spans 14 residues. Trimming took off 5 bases at V and 2 bases at J, with 10 bases between the two ends. CDR3 DNA: TGTGCCAGCAGTCCAGGGTACGGCAATCAGCCCCAGCATTTT. Protein product: CASSPGYGNQPQHF.

This clonotype was seen a few times. The chain employs TRBV3-1 and TRBJ2-2, with 8 positions matching TRBD2. J was trimmed by 1 base and V by 0 bases; bases with no gene match: 10. Germline V CDR1 and CDR2: LGHDT, YNNKEL (reference sequence). The CDR3 is 19 residues long. In DNA, the CDR3 is TGTGCCAGCAGCCAAGATACGCCCGGGAGGGCCAAGAACACCGGGGAGCTGTTTTTT. Residues: CASSQDTPGRAKNTGELFF.

In this sample, this clonotype turned up a few times. The V call is TRBV6-2 or TRBV6-3, the J call TRBJ1-1; 7 bases align to TRBD1. The J segment lost 4 bases and the V segment lost 6 bases, leaving 8 bases of the junction unmatched. Per the germline V gene, CDR1 is MNHEY and CDR2 is SVGEGT. This CDR3 is built from 14 residues. In nucleotides, the CDR3 is TGTGCCAGCAGACCCTTCGACAGGGCCACTGAAGCTTTCTTT. It translates to CASRPFDRATEAFF.

The rearrangement links TRBV2 to TRBJ2-7, with 10 bases identical to TRBD2. This CDR3 region has 14 residues. Unmatched junction bases numbered 1, after V lost 5 bases and J lost 0 bases. Germline V lookup: CDR1 SNHLY, CDR2 FYNNEI. The CDR3 DNA reads TGTGCCAGCAGTCTAGCGGGGGACTCCTACGAGCAGTACTTC. Protein sequence: CASSLAGDSYEQYF.

This clonotype was picked up many times. The genes are TRBV20-1 and TRBJ1-2; D unresolved. Trimming left V 1 base short and J 8 bases short, with 11 bases between. Germline values: CDR1 DFQATT, CDR2 SNEGSKA (reference sequence). The CDR3 runs 12 residues. CDR3 bases: TGCAGTGCTAGAGTCAGGACGAAAGGCTACACCTTC. It translates to CSARVRTKGYTF.

This clonotype appeared many times. The chain joins TRBV25-1 to TRBJ2-5, with 7 positions matching TRBD1. Per the germline V gene, CDR1 is MGHDK and CDR2 is SYGVNS. This CDR3 contains 16 residues. J was trimmed by 0 bases and V by 4 bases; bases with no gene match: 8. CDR3 sequence reads: CASSVGTEPYQETQYF. The CDR3 region has the DNA TGTGCCAGCAGTGTCGGGACAGAGCCTTACCAAGAGACCCAGTACTTC. The whole variable domain, remainder taken from reference TRBV25-1 and TRBJ2-5, is EADIYQTPRYLVIGTGKKITLECSQTMGHDKMYWYQQDPGMELHLIHYSYGVNSTEKGDLSSESTVSRIRTEHFPLTLESARPSHTSQYLCASSVGTEPYQETQYFGPGTRLLVL.

At least ten counts were recorded for this clonotype. The J gene is TRBJ2-7, the V gene TRBV10-2; 14 bases map to TRBD2. Germline V gene sequence: CDR1 WSHSY, CDR2 SAAADI. V shed 4 bases, J shed 5 bases, and the junction held 10 bases outside the gene matches. This CDR3 spans 17 amino acids. CDR3 residues: CASSGTSGGSASHEQYF. In nucleotides, the CDR3 is TGCGCCAGCAGTGGGACTAGCGGGGGGTCGGCGTCCCACGAGCAGTACTTC.

The chain joins TRBV12-3 or TRBV12-4 to TRBJ2-1; 11 bases line up with TRBD2. The CDR3 sequence is 15 residues long. V was clipped by 3 bases and J by 6 bases; unmatched bases: 4. The CDR3 reads CASSLLAGGFNEQFF. DNA of the CDR3: TGTGCCAGCAGTTTGTTAGCGGGGGGGTTCAATGAGCAGTTCTTC.

This clonotype was seen more than once but under ten times. The genes are TRBV28 and TRBJ2-6; TRBD1 aligns across 9 bases. CDR1 MDHEN and CDR2 SYDVKM come from the germline V gene. After removal of 10 bases from V and 1 base from J, the junction contained 8 bases not matched to a gene. The CDR3 covers 16 residues. CDR3 residues: CATRTGDWSGANVLTF. CDR3 nucleotide sequence: TGTGCCACCCGGACAGGGGATTGGTCTGGGGCCAACGTCCTGACTTTC.

V and J are TRBV30 and TRBJ2-2, with 8 bases matching TRBD1. This CDR3 is 14 amino acids long. The germline V gene has CDR1 GTSNPN and CDR2 SVGIG (reference sequence). The V and J ends lost 6 bases and 2 bases, in that order; junction bases with no gene match: 5. CDR3 DNA sequence: TGTGCCTGTCGGGACAGGCAAAACACCGGGGAGCTGTTTTTT. This encodes CACRDRQNTGELFF.

Only a few counts were recorded for this clonotype. This chain links TRBV18 with TRBJ2-3, with D hard to call. The V gene's germline CDR1 is KGHSH and CDR2 LQKENI. The CDR3 is 13 amino acids. The V end was cut by 3 bases, the J end by 2 bases, with 6 bases between. The CDR3 protein is CASSPFNTDTQYF. CDR3 DNA: TGTGCCAGCTCACCCTTCAACACAGATACGCAGTATTTT.

This clonotype was seen a handful of times. The V call is TRBV27, the J call TRBJ2-7; 7 nucleotides match TRBD2. Unmatched junction bases numbered 6, after V lost 0 bases and J lost 4 bases. Germline loops: CDR1 MNHEY, CDR2 SMNVEV (reference sequence). The CDR3 is 15 amino acids. DNA for the CDR3: TGTGCCAGCAGTTTATCGAACGGGAGGAGTTACGAGCAGTACTTC. This translates into CASSLSNGRSYEQYF.

This clonotype was detected ten times or more. This chain uses TRBV13 with TRBJ2-5, with D tentatively TRBD2 (5 bases). From germline, CDR1 is PRHDT and CDR2 FYEKMQ (reference sequence). V was clipped by 1 base and J by 1 base, with 10 bases between them. This CDR3 contains 15 residues. The CDR3 sequence: CASSLAERPQETQYF. In DNA, the CDR3 is TGTGCCAGCAGCTTAGCGGAGCGGCCCCAAGAGACCCAGTACTTC.

This clonotype was seen at least ten times. This sequence joins TRBV5-1 and TRBJ1-2, with 7 bases aligning to TRBD1. Trimming took 4 bases from V and 2 from J; bases not matched to a gene: 2. Per the germline V gene, CDR1 is SGHRS and CDR2 is YFSETQ. The CDR3 consists of 13 residues. In DNA form, the CDR3 reads TGCGCCAGCAGCATGACAGGGAACTATGGCTACACCTTC. This translates into CASSMTGNYGYTF.

This clonotype was seen ten or more times. The J gene is TRBJ2-1, the V gene TRBV5-1; D unclear. Deletions cut 4 bases from V and 4 bases from J, with 15 bases between. The CDR3 is made up of 15 amino acids. Germline-derived CDR1 and CDR2 are SGHRS and YFSETQ. CDR3 amino acids: CASSPVAPNYNEQFF. The CDR3 DNA follows: TGCGCCAGCAGCCCGGTGGCCCCAAATTACAATGAGCAGTTCTTC.

The chain joins TRBV6-5 to TRBJ2-5; TRBD1 is a possible D gene (5 bases). Germline loops: CDR1 MNHEY, CDR2 SVGAGI. There are 13 residues in the CDR3. Trimming stripped 5 bases from V and 9 bases from J, with 16 bases between. The CDR3 DNA reads as TGTGCCAGCAGTGCAGACAGCCTTCGGGCCCAGTACTTC. Amino acid sequence: CASSADSLRAQYF.

The chain links TRBV29-1 to TRBJ1-1; D not certain. Per germline, CDR1 SQVTM and CDR2 ANQGSEA. Trimming shortened V by 4 bases and J by 0 bases, and 6 bases separated the two germline ends. The CDR3 sequence is 12 residues long. This CDR3 is CSVGEMNTEAFF. The CDR3 bases are TGCAGCGTTGGGGAAATGAACACTGAAGCTTTCTTT.